This is a list of T cell receptor beta chains from one sample in a study of cytomegalovirus exposure and HLA in healthy donors. Assay used: immunoSEQ multiplex PCR; TCRdb lists only in-frame clones, some missing. The repertoire has about 110,000 clones, 70% to 90% of them found once; the top ten carry roughly 1.4%. The specimen sequenced was PBMCs. The receptors come from a woman aged 25-40 years in good health and CMV-seropositive. The CDR3 runs from the conserved cysteine through the conserved F or W. Each record gives: D gene, V gene, clone size, J gene, CDR3 protein, CDR3 DNA. The D gene is left open where the match is weak. Clone size is not always given. Where it is, it says once, few, many or a class for expanded clones.

d_gene: TRBD1; v_gene: TRBV4-1; abundance: .; j_gene: TRBJ1-1; CDR3aa: CASSQEPRGETEAFF; CDR3nt: TGCGCCAGCAGCCAAGAACCCAGGGGGGAGACTGAAGCTTTCTTT
d_gene: TRBD1; v_gene: TRBV10-2; abundance: .; j_gene: TRBJ2-1; CDR3aa: CASSESGQGRYEQFF; CDR3nt: TGCGCCAGCAGTGAGTCGGGACAGGGGAGATATGAGCAGTTCTTC
d_gene: .; v_gene: TRBV5-6; abundance: .; j_gene: TRBJ1-1; CDR3aa: CASSQRVSNTEAFF; CDR3nt: TGTGCCAGCAGCCAACGGGTGTCGAACACTGAAGCTTTCTTT
d_gene: TRBD2; v_gene: TRBV5-1; abundance: .; j_gene: TRBJ2-1; CDR3aa: CASSFLTSGRAGDEQFF; CDR3nt: TGCGCCAGCAGCTTTTTGACTAGCGGGAGGGCCGGCGATGAGCAGTTCTTC
d_gene: TRBD2; v_gene: TRBV13; abundance: .; j_gene: TRBJ2-7; CDR3aa: CASSPGSPSGRPYEQYF; CDR3nt: TGTGCCAGCAGCCCAGGTTCCCCTAGCGGGAGGCCCTACGAGCAGTACTTC
d_gene: TRBD1; v_gene: TRBV5-6; abundance: .; j_gene: TRBJ2-5; CDR3aa: CASSRDRRKTQYF; CDR3nt: TGTGCCAGCAGTCGGGACAGGAGGAAGACCCAGTACTTC
d_gene: TRBD1; v_gene: TRBV7-2; abundance: .; j_gene: TRBJ2-7; CDR3aa: CASSFPGTGTSYEQYF; CDR3nt: TGTGCCAGCAGCTTCCCCGGGACAGGGACCTCCTACGAGCAGTACTTC
d_gene: .; v_gene: TRBV5-1; abundance: .; j_gene: TRBJ1-1; CDR3aa: CASSLEQGGTEAFF; CDR3nt: TGCGCCAGCAGCTTGGAACAGGGCGGCACTGAAGCTTTCTTT
d_gene: .; v_gene: TRBV7-3; abundance: .; j_gene: TRBJ2-6; CDR3aa: CASSVHSSGANVLTF; CDR3nt: TGTGCCAGCAGCGTCCACAGCTCTGGGGCCAACGTCCTGACTTTC
d_gene: TRBD2; v_gene: TRBV4-1; abundance: .; j_gene: TRBJ2-3; CDR3aa: CASSQVLRREGDTQYF; CDR3nt: TGCGCCAGCAGCCAAGTCCTGAGGCGGGAGGGGGATACGCAGTATTTT
d_gene: .; v_gene: TRBV11-2; abundance: .; j_gene: TRBJ2-7; CDR3aa: CASSLADRSSYEQYF; CDR3nt: TGTGCCAGCAGCTTAGCCGACAGGTCCTCCTACGAGCAGTACTTC
d_gene: .; v_gene: TRBV7-9; abundance: .; j_gene: TRBJ1-1; CDR3aa: CASSLVSGVSTEAFF; CDR3nt: TGTGCCAGCAGCTTAGTGTCGGGGGTCAGCACTGAAGCTTTCTTT
d_gene: .; v_gene: TRBV9; abundance: once; j_gene: TRBJ2-3; CDR3aa: CASSVGTNRFTDTQYF; CDR3nt: TGTGCCAGCAGCGTAGGAACCAACCGGTTCACAGATACGCAGTATTTT
d_gene: .; v_gene: TRBV2; abundance: .; j_gene: TRBJ1-1; CDR3aa: CASSETGQGTEAFF; CDR3nt: TGTGCCAGCAGTGAAACAGGCCAGGGGACTGAAGCTTTCTTT
d_gene: TRBD1; v_gene: TRBV27; abundance: .; j_gene: TRBJ2-5; CDR3aa: CASSRRTGEETQYF; CDR3nt: TGTGCCAGCAGTCGTAGGACAGGGGAAGAGACCCAGTACTTC
d_gene: .; v_gene: TRBV7-7; abundance: .; j_gene: TRBJ2-5; CDR3aa: CASSLIFLETQYF; CDR3nt: TGTGCCAGCAGCTTAATATTTTTAGAGACCCAGTACTTC
d_gene: .; v_gene: TRBV6-6; abundance: .; j_gene: TRBJ1-1; CDR3aa: CASRRELGPEAFF; CDR3nt: TGTGCTTCCCGCCGCGAGTTGGGCCCTGAAGCTTTCTTT
d_gene: TRBD1; v_gene: TRBV13; abundance: once; j_gene: TRBJ1-2; CDR3aa: CASSLLLQGVGYTF; CDR3nt: TGTGCCAGCAGCTTATTGTTACAGGGGGTTGGCTACACCTTC
d_gene: TRBD1; v_gene: TRBV9; abundance: .; j_gene: TRBJ2-2; CDR3aa: CASSGYARDRASPGELFF; CDR3nt: TGTGCCAGCAGCGGCTACGCCCGGGACAGGGCCAGTCCCGGGGAGCTGTTTTTT
d_gene: .; v_gene: TRBV2; abundance: .; j_gene: TRBJ2-5; CDR3aa: CASATEETQYF; CDR3nt: TGTGCCAGCGCGACAGAAGAGACCCAGTACTTC
d_gene: .; v_gene: TRBV5-6; abundance: .; j_gene: TRBJ2-6; CDR3aa: CASSSGASGANVLTF; CDR3nt: TGTGCCAGCAGCTCAGGTGCCTCTGGGGCCAACGTCCTGACTTTC
d_gene: TRBD2; v_gene: TRBV7-7; abundance: .; j_gene: TRBJ2-5; CDR3aa: CASSFQRGPGETQYF; CDR3nt: TGTGCTAGCAGCTTCCAGCGGGGCCCGGGAGAGACCCAGTACTTC
d_gene: .; v_gene: TRBV7-3; abundance: .; j_gene: TRBJ2-7; CDR3aa: CASSLATKTRPLGYEQYF; CDR3nt: TGTGCCAGCAGCTTAGCTACAAAGACTAGACCCCTAGGGTACGAGCAGTACTTC
d_gene: .; v_gene: TRBV9; abundance: .; j_gene: TRBJ1-6; CDR3aa: CASSVIQDNSPLHF; CDR3nt: TGTGCCAGCAGCGTAATACAGGATAATTCACCCCTCCACTTT
d_gene: .; v_gene: TRBV2; abundance: once; j_gene: TRBJ2-4; CDR3aa: CASKQDSQINIQYF; CDR3nt: TGTGCCAGCAAACAGGACAGCCAGATAAACATTCAGTACTTC
d_gene: TRBD1; v_gene: TRBV6-1; abundance: .; j_gene: TRBJ2-3; CDR3aa: CASSARTGDGTDTQYF; CDR3nt: TGTGCCAGCAGTGCTCGGACAGGGGATGGGACAGATACGCAGTATTTT
d_gene: TRBD1; v_gene: TRBV5-1; abundance: once; j_gene: TRBJ1-1; CDR3aa: CASSFTGGTEAFF; CDR3nt: TGCGCCAGCAGCTTTACAGGGGGTACTGAAGCTTTCTTT
d_gene: TRBD1; v_gene: TRBV15; abundance: .; j_gene: TRBJ1-5; CDR3aa: CATSEGQGGNQPQHF; CDR3nt: TGTGCCACCAGCGAGGGACAGGGAGGCAATCAGCCCCAGCATTTT
d_gene: .; v_gene: TRBV28; abundance: .; j_gene: TRBJ2-6; CDR3aa: CASTLSGANVLTF; CDR3nt: TGTGCCAGCACTCTTTCTGGGGCCAACGTCCTGACTTTC
d_gene: TRBD1; v_gene: TRBV19; abundance: .; j_gene: TRBJ2-7; CDR3aa: CASSRDSNYEQYF; CDR3nt: TGTGCCAGTAGCCGGGACAGCAACTACGAGCAGTACTTC
d_gene: TRBD2; v_gene: TRBV11-2; abundance: .; j_gene: TRBJ2-1; CDR3aa: CASSLEGLAGVGEQFF; CDR3nt: TGTGCCAGCAGCTTGGAGGGACTAGCGGGGGTTGGTGAGCAGTTCTTC
d_gene: .; v_gene: TRBV6-5; abundance: .; j_gene: TRBJ1-2; CDR3aa: CASSRQAFQDGYTF; CDR3nt: TGTGCCAGCAGTCGACAGGCCTTTCAAGATGGCTACACCTTC
d_gene: TRBD1; v_gene: TRBV5-4; abundance: .; j_gene: TRBJ1-2; CDR3aa: CASSPGGGQAINFYGYTF; CDR3nt: TGTGCCAGCAGCCCTGGAGGGGGACAGGCCATTAATTTCTATGGCTACACCTTC
d_gene: .; v_gene: TRBV5-6; abundance: .; j_gene: TRBJ1-1; CDR3aa: CASSLGGGPEAFF; CDR3nt: TGTGCCAGCAGCTTGGGGGGAGGTCCTGAAGCTTTCTTT
d_gene: .; v_gene: TRBV4-3; abundance: few; j_gene: TRBJ1-6; CDR3aa: CASSQTDSGNSPLHF; CDR3nt: TGCGCCAGCAGCCAGACGGACAGCGGAAATTCACCCCTCCACTTT
d_gene: TRBD1; v_gene: TRBV4-1; abundance: .; j_gene: TRBJ2-7; CDR3aa: CASSRTGSSYEQYF; CDR3nt: TGCGCCAGCAGCCGGACAGGCAGCTCCTACGAGCAGTACTTC
d_gene: .; v_gene: TRBV4-2; abundance: .; j_gene: TRBJ2-7; CDR3aa: CASSPTAGASYEQYF; CDR3nt: TGTGCCAGCAGCCCCACGGCAGGTGCTTCCTACGAGCAGTACTTC
d_gene: TRBD1; v_gene: TRBV6-6; abundance: .; j_gene: TRBJ1-5; CDR3aa: CASSPTGGNQPQHF; CDR3nt: TGTGCCAGCAGTCCGACAGGGGGTAATCAGCCCCAGCATTTT
d_gene: TRBD1; v_gene: TRBV27; abundance: .; j_gene: TRBJ1-2; CDR3aa: CASSRRQGNYGYTF; CDR3nt: TGTGCCAGCAGCCGAAGACAGGGAAACTATGGCTACACCTTC
d_gene: TRBD1; v_gene: TRBV7-2; abundance: once; j_gene: TRBJ1-5; CDR3aa: CASSLGGTGEAKQPQHF; CDR3nt: TGTGCCAGCAGCTTGGGGGGGACAGGGGAGGCAAAACAGCCCCAGCATTTT
d_gene: TRBD2; v_gene: TRBV11-2; abundance: .; j_gene: TRBJ2-7; CDR3aa: CASSSLAGIYEQYF; CDR3nt: TGTGCCAGCAGCTCTCTAGCGGGGATATACGAGCAGTACTTC
d_gene: .; v_gene: TRBV7-2; abundance: .; j_gene: TRBJ1-2; CDR3aa: CASSLSLVAGRLGYTF; CDR3nt: TGTGCCAGCAGCTTATCTTTGGTGGCAGGGCGGCTTGGCTACACCTTC
d_gene: TRBD2; v_gene: TRBV27; abundance: once; j_gene: TRBJ2-7; CDR3aa: CASSLLGTSGRALVHEQYF; CDR3nt: TGTGCCAGCAGTTTATTGGGGACTAGCGGGAGGGCCCTCGTTCACGAGCAGTACTTC
d_gene: TRBD2; v_gene: TRBV4-2; abundance: .; j_gene: TRBJ2-5; CDR3aa: CASSPGTSGSQETQYF; CDR3nt: TGTGCCAGCAGCCCGGGGACTAGCGGAAGCCAAGAGACCCAGTACTTC
d_gene: TRBD1; v_gene: TRBV6-1; abundance: .; j_gene: TRBJ1-1; CDR3aa: CASLGQGATEAFF; CDR3nt: TGTGCCAGCTTGGGACAGGGGGCAACTGAAGCTTTCTTT
d_gene: TRBD1; v_gene: TRBV27; abundance: .; j_gene: TRBJ1-5; CDR3aa: CASSPGTGGVQPQHF; CDR3nt: TGTGCCAGCAGCCCCGGGACAGGGGGCGTTCAGCCCCAGCATTTT
d_gene: TRBD1; v_gene: TRBV30; abundance: .; j_gene: TRBJ2-1; CDR3aa: CAWILEGAGYNEQFF; CDR3nt: TGTGCCTGGATCCTAGAGGGGGCGGGTTACAATGAGCAGTTCTTC
d_gene: TRBD1; v_gene: TRBV19; abundance: .; j_gene: TRBJ2-7; CDR3aa: CASGGQGYEQYF; CDR3nt: TGTGCCAGCGGAGGACAGGGGTACGAGCAGTACTTC
d_gene: .; v_gene: TRBV2; abundance: .; j_gene: TRBJ1-2; CDR3aa: CASSEGRFYGYTF; CDR3nt: TGTGCCAGCAGTGAAGGGAGGTTCTATGGCTACACCTTC
d_gene: TRBD1; v_gene: TRBV6-1; abundance: .; j_gene: TRBJ2-1; CDR3aa: CASSIRTGDYNEQFF; CDR3nt: TGTGCCAGCAGTATTCGGACAGGGGACTACAATGAGCAGTTCTTC
d_gene: TRBD1; v_gene: TRBV5-1; abundance: .; j_gene: TRBJ2-5; CDR3aa: CASSLEGGGETQYF; CDR3nt: TGCGCCAGCAGCTTGGAAGGGGGCGGGGAGACCCAGTACTTC
d_gene: .; v_gene: TRBV7-2; abundance: .; j_gene: TRBJ1-2; CDR3aa: CASSPSGPDYGYTF; CDR3nt: TGTGCCAGCAGCCCTTCAGGGCCGGACTATGGCTACACCTTC